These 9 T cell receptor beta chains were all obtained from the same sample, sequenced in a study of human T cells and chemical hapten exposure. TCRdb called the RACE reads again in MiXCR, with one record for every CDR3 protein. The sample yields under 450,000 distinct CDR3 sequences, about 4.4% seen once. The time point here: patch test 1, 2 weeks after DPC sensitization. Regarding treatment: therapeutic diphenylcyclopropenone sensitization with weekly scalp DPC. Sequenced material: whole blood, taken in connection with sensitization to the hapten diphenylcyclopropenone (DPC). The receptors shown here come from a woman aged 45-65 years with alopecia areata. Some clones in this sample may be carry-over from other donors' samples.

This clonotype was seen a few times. CDR3 DNA: TGTGCCAGCTCACCAGGGGCGGAGAATGAAAAACTGTTTTTT. Encoded protein: CASSPGAENEKLFF. The gene calls are TRBV18 and TRBJ1-4; possibly TRBD1 for D (5 bases). CDR1 and CDR2 (germline): KGHSH, LQKENI. The CDR3 runs to 14 residues. V was shortened by 2 bases and J by 5 bases, with 9 bases between the two germline ends.

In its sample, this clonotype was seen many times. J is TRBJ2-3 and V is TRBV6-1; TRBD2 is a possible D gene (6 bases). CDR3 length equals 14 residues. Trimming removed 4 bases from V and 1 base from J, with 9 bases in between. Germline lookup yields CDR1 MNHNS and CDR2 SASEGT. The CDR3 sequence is CASSGRGRTDTQYF. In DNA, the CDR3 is TGTGCCAGCAGTGGGCGGGGCCGCACAGATACGCAGTATTTT.

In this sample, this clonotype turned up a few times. The CDR3 DNA reads TGTGCCAGCAGCTCTGCATCCGGGGAGAACTATGGCTACACCTTC. Its protein product is CASSSASGENYGYTF. The chain employs TRBV13 and TRBJ1-2; no definite D call. Trimming took off 4 bases at V and 2 bases at J, with 14 bases between the two ends. The germline gives CDR1 PRHDT, CDR2 FYEKMQ (reference sequence). The length of the CDR3 is 15 residues.

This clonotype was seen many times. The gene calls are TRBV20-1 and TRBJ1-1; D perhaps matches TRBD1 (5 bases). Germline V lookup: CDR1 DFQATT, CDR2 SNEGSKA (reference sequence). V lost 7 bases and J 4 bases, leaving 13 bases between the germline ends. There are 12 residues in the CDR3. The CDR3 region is CSGSTGGTEAFF. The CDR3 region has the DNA TGCAGTGGCTCGACTGGGGGCACTGAAGCTTTCTTT.

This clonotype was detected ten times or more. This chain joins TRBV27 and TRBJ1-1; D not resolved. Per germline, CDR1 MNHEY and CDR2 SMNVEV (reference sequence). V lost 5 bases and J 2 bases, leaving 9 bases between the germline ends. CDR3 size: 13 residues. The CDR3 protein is CASSPYGNTEAFF. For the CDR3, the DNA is TGTGCCAGCAGTCCGTACGGCAACACTGAAGCTTTCTTT.

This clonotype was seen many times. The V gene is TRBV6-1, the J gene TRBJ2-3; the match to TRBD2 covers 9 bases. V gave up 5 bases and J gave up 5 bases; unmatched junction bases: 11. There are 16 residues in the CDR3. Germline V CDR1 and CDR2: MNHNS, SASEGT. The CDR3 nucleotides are TGTGCCAGCAGTAGAGAGATAGCGGGAGTGGGAGATACGCAGTATTTT. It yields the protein CASSREIAGVGDTQYF.

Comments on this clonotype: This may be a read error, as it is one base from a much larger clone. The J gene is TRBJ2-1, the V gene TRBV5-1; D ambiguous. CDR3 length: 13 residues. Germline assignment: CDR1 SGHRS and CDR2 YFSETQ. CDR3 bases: TGCGCCTGCAGCTTGGAAGTAGCCCATGAGCAGTTCTTC. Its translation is CACSLEVAHEQFF.

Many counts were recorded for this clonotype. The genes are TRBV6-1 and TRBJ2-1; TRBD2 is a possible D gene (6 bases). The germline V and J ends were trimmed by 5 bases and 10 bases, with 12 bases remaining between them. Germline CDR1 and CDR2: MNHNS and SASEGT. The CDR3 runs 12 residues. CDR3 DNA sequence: TGTGCCAGCAGTAACGCGGGGATAGAGCAGTTCTTC. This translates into CASSNAGIEQFF.

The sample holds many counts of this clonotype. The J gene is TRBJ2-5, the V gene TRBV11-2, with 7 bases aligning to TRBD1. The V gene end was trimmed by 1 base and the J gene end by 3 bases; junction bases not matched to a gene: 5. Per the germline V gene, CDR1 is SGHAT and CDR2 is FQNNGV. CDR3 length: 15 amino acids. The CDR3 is CASSLGTGTKETQYF. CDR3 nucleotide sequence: TGTGCCAGCAGCTTAGGGACAGGAACTAAAGAGACCCAGTACTTC.